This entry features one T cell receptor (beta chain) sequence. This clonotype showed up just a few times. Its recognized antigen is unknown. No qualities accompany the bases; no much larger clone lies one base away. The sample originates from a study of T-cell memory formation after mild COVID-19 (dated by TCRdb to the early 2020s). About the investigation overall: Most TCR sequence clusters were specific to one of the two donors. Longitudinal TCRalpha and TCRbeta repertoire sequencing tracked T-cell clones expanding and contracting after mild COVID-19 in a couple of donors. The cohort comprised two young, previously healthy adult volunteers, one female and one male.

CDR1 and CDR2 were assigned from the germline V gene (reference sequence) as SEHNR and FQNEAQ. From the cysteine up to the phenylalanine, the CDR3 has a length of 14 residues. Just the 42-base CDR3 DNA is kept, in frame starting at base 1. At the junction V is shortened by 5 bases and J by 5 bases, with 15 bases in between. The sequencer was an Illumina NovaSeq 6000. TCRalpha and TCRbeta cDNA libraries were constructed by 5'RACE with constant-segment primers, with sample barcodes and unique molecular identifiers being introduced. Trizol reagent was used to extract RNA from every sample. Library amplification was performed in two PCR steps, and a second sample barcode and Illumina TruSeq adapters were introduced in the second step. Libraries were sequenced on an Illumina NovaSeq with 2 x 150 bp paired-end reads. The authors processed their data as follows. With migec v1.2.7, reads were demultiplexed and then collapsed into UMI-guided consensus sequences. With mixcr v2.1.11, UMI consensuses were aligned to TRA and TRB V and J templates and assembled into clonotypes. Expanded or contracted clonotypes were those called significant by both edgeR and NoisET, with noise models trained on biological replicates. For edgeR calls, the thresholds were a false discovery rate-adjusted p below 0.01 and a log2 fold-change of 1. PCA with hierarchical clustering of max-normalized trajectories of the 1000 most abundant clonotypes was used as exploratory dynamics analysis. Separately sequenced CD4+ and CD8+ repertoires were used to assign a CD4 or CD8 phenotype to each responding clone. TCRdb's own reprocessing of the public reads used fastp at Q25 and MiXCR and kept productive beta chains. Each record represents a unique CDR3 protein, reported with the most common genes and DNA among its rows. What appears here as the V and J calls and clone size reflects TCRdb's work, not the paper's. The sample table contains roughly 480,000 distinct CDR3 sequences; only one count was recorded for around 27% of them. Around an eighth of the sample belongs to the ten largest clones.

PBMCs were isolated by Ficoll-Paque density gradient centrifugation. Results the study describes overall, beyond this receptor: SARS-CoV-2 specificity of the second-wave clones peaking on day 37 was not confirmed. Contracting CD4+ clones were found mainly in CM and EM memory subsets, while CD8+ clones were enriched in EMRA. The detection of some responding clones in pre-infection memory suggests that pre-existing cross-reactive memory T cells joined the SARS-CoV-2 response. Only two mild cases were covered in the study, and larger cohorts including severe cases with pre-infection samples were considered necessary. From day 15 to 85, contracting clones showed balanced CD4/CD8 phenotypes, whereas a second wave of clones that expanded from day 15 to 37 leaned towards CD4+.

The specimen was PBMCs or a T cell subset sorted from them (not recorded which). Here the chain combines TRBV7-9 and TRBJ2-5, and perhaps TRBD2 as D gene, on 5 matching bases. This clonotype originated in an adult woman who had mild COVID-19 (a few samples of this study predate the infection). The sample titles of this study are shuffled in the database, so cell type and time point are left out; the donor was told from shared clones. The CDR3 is CASSARAPGETQYF. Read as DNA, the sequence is TGTGCCAGCAGCGCCCGGGCCCCGGGGGAGACCCAGTACTTC.